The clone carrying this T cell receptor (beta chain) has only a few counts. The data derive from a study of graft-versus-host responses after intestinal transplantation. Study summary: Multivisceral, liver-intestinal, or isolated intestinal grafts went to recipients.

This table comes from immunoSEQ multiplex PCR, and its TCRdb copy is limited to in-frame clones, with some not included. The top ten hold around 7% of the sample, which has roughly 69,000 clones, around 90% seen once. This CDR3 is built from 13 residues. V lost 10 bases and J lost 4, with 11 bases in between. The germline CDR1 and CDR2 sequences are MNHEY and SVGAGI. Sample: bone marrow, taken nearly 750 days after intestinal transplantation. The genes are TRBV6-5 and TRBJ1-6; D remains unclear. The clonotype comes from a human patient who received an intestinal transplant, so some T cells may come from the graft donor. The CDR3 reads CATLSRYNSPLHF. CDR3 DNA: TGTGCCACCCTCTCTCGGTATAATTCACCCCTCCACTTT.